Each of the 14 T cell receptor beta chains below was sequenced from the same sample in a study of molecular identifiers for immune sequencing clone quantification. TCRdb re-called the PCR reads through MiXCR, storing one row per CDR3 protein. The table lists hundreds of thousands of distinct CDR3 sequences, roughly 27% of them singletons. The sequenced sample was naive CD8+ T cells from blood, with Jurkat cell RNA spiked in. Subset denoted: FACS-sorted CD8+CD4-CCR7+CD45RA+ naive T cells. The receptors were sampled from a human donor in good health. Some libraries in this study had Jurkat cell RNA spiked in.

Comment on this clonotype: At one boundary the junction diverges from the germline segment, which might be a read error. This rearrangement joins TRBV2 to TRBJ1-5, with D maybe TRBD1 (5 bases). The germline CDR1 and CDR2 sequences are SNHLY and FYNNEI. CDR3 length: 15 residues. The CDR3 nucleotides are TGTGCCAGCAGTGAAGGGACACTCAGCAATCAGCTCCAGCATTTT. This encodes CASSEGTLSNQLQHF. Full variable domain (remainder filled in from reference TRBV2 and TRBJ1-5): EPEVTQTPSHQVTQMGQEVILRCVPISNHLYFYWYRQILGQKVEFLVSFYNNEISEKSEIFDDQFSVERPDGSNFTLKIRSTKLEDSAMYFCASSEGTLSNQLQHFGDGTRLSIL.

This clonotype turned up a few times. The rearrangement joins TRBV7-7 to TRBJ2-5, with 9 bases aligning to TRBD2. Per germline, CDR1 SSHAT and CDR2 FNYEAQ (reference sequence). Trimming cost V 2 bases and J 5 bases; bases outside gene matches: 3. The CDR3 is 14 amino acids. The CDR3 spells CASSLLAGMETQYF. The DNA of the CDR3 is TGTGCCAGCAGCTTACTAGCGGGGATGGAGACCCAGTACTTC.

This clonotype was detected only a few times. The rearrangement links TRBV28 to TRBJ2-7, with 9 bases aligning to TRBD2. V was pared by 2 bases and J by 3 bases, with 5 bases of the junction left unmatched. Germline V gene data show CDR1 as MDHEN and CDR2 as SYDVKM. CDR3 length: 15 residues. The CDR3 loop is CASSLLLAGSYEQYF. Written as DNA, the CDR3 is TGTGCCAGCAGTTTACTTCTAGCGGGGAGCTACGAGCAGTACTTC.

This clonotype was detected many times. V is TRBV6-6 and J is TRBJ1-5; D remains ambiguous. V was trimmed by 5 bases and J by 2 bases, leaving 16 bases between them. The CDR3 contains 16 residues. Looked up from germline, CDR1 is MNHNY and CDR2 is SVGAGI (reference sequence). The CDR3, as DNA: TGTGCCAGCAGTCCATTGACTGAAGTGGGCAATCAGCCCCAGCATTTT. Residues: CASSPLTEVGNQPQHF.

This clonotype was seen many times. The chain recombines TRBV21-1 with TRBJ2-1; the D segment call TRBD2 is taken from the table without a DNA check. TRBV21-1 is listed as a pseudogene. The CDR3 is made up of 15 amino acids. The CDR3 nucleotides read TGTGCCAGCAGCAACTTGAGCGGGAGGGCCCTTGAGCAGTTCTTC. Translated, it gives CASSNLSGRALEQFF.

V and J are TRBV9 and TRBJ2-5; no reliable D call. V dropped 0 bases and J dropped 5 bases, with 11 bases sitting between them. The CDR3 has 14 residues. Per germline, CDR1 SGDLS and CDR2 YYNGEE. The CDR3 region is CASSVEGFRETQYF. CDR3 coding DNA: TGTGCCAGCAGCGTAGAAGGGTTTAGGGAGACCCAGTACTTC.

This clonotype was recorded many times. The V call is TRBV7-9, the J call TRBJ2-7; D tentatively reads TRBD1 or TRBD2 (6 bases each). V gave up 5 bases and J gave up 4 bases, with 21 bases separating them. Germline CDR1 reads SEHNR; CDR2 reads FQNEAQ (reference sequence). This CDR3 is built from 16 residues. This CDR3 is CASSATQGHRGYEQYF. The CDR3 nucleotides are TGTGCCAGCAGCGCAACCCAGGGGCATCGGGGGTACGAGCAGTACTTC.

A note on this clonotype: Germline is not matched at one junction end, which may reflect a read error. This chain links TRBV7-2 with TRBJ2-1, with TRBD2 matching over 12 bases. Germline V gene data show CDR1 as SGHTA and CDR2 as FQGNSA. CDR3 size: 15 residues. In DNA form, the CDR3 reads TGTGCCAGCAGCTTAGAGGGACTAGCGGGCAATGAGCGGTTCTTC. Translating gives CASSLEGLAGNERFF.

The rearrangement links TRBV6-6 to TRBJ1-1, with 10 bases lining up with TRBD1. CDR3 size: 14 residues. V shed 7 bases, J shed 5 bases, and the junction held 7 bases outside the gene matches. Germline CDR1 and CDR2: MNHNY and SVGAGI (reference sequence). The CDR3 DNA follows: TGTGCCAGCAACCCATCGGGACAGGGGACTGAAGCTTTCTTT. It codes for CASNPSGQGTEAFF.

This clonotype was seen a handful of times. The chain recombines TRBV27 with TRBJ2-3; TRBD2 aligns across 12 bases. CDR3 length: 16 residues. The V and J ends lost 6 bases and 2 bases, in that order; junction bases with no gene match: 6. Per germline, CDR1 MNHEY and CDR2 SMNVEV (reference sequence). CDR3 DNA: TGTGCCAGCAGCCTTAGGACTAGCGGGACCACAGATACGCAGTATTTT. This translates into CASSLRTSGTTDTQYF.

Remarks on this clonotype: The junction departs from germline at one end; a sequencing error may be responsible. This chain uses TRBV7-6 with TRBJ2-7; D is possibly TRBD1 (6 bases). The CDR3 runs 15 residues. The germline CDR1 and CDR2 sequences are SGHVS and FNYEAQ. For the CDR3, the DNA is TGTGCCAGCAGCTTAATCAAGACAGGAGCCTACGCGCAGTACTTC. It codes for CASSLIKTGAYAQYF.

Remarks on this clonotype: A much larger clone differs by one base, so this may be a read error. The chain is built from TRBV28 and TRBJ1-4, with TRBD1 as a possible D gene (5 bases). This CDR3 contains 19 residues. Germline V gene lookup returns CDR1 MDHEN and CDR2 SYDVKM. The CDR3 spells CASSSYQISVGASNKKLFF. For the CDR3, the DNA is TGTGCCAGCAGTTCTTATCAAATTTCAGTAGGGGCGTCTAATAAAAAACTGTTTTTT.

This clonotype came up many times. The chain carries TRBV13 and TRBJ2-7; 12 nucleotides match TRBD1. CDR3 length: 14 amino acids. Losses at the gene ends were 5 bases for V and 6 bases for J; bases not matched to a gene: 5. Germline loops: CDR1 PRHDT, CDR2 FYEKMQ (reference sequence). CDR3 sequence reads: CASSLGTGGFEQYF. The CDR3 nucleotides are TGTGCCAGCAGCCTTGGGACAGGGGGCTTCGAGCAGTACTTC. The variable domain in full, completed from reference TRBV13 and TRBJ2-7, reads AAGVIQSPRHLIKEKRETATLKCYPIPRHDTVYWYQQGPGQDPQFLISFYEKMQSDKGSIPDRFSAQQFSDYHSELNMSSLELGDSALYFCASSLGTGGFEQYFGPGTRLTVT.

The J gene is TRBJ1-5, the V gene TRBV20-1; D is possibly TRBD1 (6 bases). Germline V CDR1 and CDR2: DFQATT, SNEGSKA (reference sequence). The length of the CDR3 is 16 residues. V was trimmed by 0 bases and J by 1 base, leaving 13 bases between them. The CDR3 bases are TGCAGTGCTAGAGATGTGGGGGCAGTAAGCAATCAGCCCCAGCATTTT. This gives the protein CSARDVGAVSNQPQHF.